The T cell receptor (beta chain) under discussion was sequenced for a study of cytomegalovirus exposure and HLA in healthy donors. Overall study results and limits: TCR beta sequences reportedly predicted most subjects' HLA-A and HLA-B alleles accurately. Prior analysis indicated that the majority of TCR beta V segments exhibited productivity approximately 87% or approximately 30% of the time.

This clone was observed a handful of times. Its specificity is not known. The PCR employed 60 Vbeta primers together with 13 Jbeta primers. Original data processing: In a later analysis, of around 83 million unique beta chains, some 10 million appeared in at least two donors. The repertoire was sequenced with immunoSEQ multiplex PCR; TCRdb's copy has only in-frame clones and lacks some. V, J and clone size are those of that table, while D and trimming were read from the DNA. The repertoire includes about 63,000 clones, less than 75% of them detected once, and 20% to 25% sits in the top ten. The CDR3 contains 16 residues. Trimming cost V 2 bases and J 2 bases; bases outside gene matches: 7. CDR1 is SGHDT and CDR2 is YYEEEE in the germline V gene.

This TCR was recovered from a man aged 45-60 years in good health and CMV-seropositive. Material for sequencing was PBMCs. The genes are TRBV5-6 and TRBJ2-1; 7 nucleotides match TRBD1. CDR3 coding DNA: TGTGCCAGCAGCTTTCCGGACAGGAAAACCTACAATGAGCAGTTCTTC. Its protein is CASSFPDRKTYNEQFF.